The 8 T cell receptor beta chains reported below all come from one sample, sequenced in a study of cytomegalovirus exposure and HLA in healthy donors. PCR employed 60 Vbeta and 13 Jbeta primers. The repertoire was sequenced with immunoSEQ multiplex PCR; TCRdb's copy has only in-frame clones and lacks some. Altogether about 110,000 clones are present, about 70% being singletons, with the ten largest covering roughly 0.92%. The sequencing input was PBMCs. The receptors derive from a woman younger than 45 in good health and CMV-seronegative.

The chain links TRBV28 to TRBJ1-1, with a tentative D call TRBD1 (5 bases). The germline CDR1 and CDR2 sequences are MDHEN and SYDVKM. CDR3 length: 15 amino acids. The V gene lost 1 base and the J gene lost 0 bases, with 9 bases spanning the gap. The CDR3 is CASSLLAGMNTEAFF. The CDR3 DNA sequence: TGTGCCAGCAGTTTATTGGCAGGGATGAACACTGAAGCTTTCTTT.

This clone was observed a handful of times. V is TRBV29-1 and J is TRBJ2-3; possibly TRBD2 for D (6 bases). The CDR3 runs to 13 residues. CDR1 and CDR2 (germline): SQVTM, ANQGSEA. Between the trimmed V and J ends, which lost 4 bases and 3 bases, there was a span of 11 bases. CDR3 in DNA: TGCAGCGTTGGAGGGCGGGGAACAGATACGCAGTATTTT. It yields the protein CSVGGRGTDTQYF.

The chain recombines TRBV27 with TRBJ2-5; 9 bases agree with TRBD2. Germline CDR1 and CDR2: MNHEY and SMNVEV (reference sequence). V lost 6 bases and J lost 5; bases outside the gene matches: 13. This CDR3 spans 16 amino acids. The DNA of the CDR3 is TGTGCCAGCAGCCCGATAATGGTAGCGGGAGAGGAGACCCAGTACTTC. The encoded protein is CASSPIMVAGEETQYF.

The chain uses TRBV25-1 and TRBJ2-1; tentative D call: TRBD2 (6 bases). The CDR3 sequence is 15 residues long. Trimming left V 3 bases short and J 6 bases short, with 15 bases between. Per the germline V gene, CDR1 is MGHDK and CDR2 is SYGVNS. CDR3 sequence reads: CASSDQGLSRNEQFF. The DNA for the CDR3 is TGTGCCAGCAGTGACCAAGGACTATCTCGCAATGAGCAGTTCTTC.

V usage is TRBV7-9 and J usage is TRBJ1-2; tentatively, D is TRBD1 (5 bases). CDR3 length equals 16 residues. V shed 5 bases and J shed 6 bases, with 22 bases lying between them. The V gene's germline CDR1 is SEHNR and CDR2 FQNEAQ (reference sequence). The CDR3 is CASSPRARYTEDGYTF. In DNA, the CDR3 is TGTGCCAGCAGCCCCAGGGCCCGCTACACTGAGGATGGCTACACCTTC.

The J gene is TRBJ1-2, the V gene TRBV29-1; D possibly corresponds to TRBD1 (6 bases). Trimming stripped 4 bases from V and 8 bases from J, with 14 bases between. From germline, CDR1 is SQVTM and CDR2 ANQGSEA. The CDR3 totals 12 residues. The CDR3 reads CSVVVGAMGYTF. The CDR3 region has the DNA TGCAGCGTTGTGGTGGGGGCTATGGGCTACACCTTC.

CDR3 in amino acids: CSVEDPGPHLNTEAFF. The CDR3 DNA sequence: TGCAGCGTTGAAGATCCGGGTCCACACCTGAACACTGAAGCTTTCTTT. The chain recombines TRBV29-1 with TRBJ1-1; no definite D call. The germline CDR1 and CDR2 sequences are SQVTM and ANQGSEA. The CDR3 runs to 16 residues. V was shortened by 0 bases and J by 0 bases, with 14 bases between the two germline ends.

This clone was seen a handful of times. The V gene is TRBV2, the J gene TRBJ1-5; 8 bases are a match to TRBD1. The CDR3 loop spans 15 amino acids. CDR1 and CDR2 from the germline V gene are SNHLY and FYNNEI. J lost 11 bases, V lost 2 bases, and 11 bases had no gene match. The CDR3 here is CASSERTGWPGAQHF. The CDR3 coding sequence is TGTGCCAGCAGTGAAAGGACAGGGTGGCCTGGGGCCCAGCATTTT.